The text below deals with one TCR beta chain. These data are taken from a study of blood T cell repertoires in COVID-19. At the level of the study: COVID-19 samples collected from the United States, Italy and Spain covered acute and convalescent phases. PBMCs, B-cell-depleted T cells, or T cells were the source of the cDNA or gDNA that made up the material.

Methods used by the authors: How many nucleated cells were present was estimated from reference gene primer amplification. Some clones are missing from TCRdb's copy, which holds only in-frame ones; the method was immunoSEQ multiplex PCR. V, J and clone size are those of that table, while D and trimming were read from the DNA. The table records about 75,000 clones, almost 90% of them present only once. There are 18 residues in the CDR3. Trimming took 0 bases from V and 5 from J; bases not matched to a gene: 9. Germline V gene sequence: CDR1 PRHDT, CDR2 FYEKMQ (reference sequence). The clonotype was recovered from a human donor in a cohort sampled during active COVID-19. Specimen: peripheral blood. This sequence joins TRBV13 and TRBJ2-4; 11 nucleotides align to TRBD2. The chain's CDR3 is CASSLGSGGARAQNIQYF. In nucleotides, the CDR3 is TGTGCCAGCAGCTTAGGTAGCGGGGGGGCCCGGGCCCAAAACATTCAGTACTTC. Complete variable domain (other parts from reference TRBV13 and TRBJ2-4): AAGVIQSPRHLIKEKRETATLKCYPIPRHDTVYWYQQGPGQDPQFLISFYEKMQSDKGSIPDRFSAQQFSDYHSELNMSSLELGDSALYFCASSLGSGGARAQNIQYFGAGTRLSVL.